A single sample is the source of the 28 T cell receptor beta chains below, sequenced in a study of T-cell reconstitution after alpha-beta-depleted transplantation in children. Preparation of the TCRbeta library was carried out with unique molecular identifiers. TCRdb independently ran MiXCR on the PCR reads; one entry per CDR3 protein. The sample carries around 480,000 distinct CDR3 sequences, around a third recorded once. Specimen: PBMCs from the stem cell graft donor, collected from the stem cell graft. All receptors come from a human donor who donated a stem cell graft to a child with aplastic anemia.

The CDR3 reads CASSRAGTLAGGVRYNEQFF. The CDR3, as DNA: TGTGCCAGCAGCAGGGCAGGGACGCTAGCGGGAGGAGTGCGCTACAATGAGCAGTTCTTC. The rearrangement uses TRBV7-8 and TRBJ2-1, with 11 bases lining up with TRBD2. The CDR3 totals 20 residues. Germline V lookup: CDR1 SGHVS, CDR2 FQNEAQ. Trimming took 5 bases from V and 3 from J; bases not matched to a gene: 18.

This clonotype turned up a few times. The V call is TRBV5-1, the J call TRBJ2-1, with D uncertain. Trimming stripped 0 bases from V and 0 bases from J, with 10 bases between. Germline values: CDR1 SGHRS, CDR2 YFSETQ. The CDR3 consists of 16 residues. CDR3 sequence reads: CASSLVSSRSYNEQFF. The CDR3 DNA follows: TGCGCCAGCAGCTTGGTTTCGAGCCGCTCCTACAATGAGCAGTTCTTC.

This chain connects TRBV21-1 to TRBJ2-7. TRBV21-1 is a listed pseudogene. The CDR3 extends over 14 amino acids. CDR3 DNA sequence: TGTGCCAGCAGCAAAACTTTCGCGGTGAGCGAGCAGTACGTC. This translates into CASSKTFAVSEQYV.

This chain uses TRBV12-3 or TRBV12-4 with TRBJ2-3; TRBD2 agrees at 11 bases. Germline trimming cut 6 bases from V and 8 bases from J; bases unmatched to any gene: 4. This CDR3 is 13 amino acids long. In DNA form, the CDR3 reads TGTGCCAGCAGGGATAGCGGGAGGGGTACGCAGTATTTT. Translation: CASRDSGRGTQYF.

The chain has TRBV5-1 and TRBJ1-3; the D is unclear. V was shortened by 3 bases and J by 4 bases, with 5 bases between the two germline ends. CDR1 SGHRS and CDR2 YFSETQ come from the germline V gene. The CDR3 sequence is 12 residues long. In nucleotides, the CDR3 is TGCGCCAGCAGCTCCCCGGGAAACACCATATATTTT. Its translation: CASSSPGNTIYF.

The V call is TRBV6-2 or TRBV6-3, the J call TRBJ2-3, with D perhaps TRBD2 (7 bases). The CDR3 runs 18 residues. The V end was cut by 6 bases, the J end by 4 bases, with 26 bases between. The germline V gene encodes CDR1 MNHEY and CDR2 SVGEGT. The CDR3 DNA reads TGTGCCAGCAGACTTCGTCTACTGGTGGGAGGGGGGGCAGATACGCAGTATTTT. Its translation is CASRLRLLVGGGADTQYF.

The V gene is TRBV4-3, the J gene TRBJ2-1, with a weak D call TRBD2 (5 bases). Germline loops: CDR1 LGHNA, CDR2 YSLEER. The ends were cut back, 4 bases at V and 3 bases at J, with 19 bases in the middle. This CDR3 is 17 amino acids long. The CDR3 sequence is CASSLQLSEVFYNEQFF. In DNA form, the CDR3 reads TGCGCCAGCAGCCTGCAGCTTAGCGAGGTTTTCTACAATGAGCAGTTCTTC.

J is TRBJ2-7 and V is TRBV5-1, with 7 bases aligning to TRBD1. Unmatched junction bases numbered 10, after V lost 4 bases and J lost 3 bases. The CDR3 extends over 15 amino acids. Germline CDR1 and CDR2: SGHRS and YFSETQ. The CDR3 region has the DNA TGCGCCAGCAGCCCCGGACAGGAGGAGCGCTACGAGCAGTACTTC. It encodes CASSPGQEERYEQYF.

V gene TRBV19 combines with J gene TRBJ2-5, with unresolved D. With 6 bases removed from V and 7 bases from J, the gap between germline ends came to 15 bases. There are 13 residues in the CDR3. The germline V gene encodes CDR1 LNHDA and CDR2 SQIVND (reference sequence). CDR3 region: CASSTGDSGTQYF. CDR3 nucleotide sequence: TGTGCCAGTAGCACCGGAGACTCCGGGACCCAGTACTTC. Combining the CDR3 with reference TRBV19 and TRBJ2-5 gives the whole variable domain DGGITQSPKYLFRKEGQNVTLSCEQNLNHDAMYWYRQDPGQGLRLIYYSQIVNDFQKGDIAEGYSVSREKKESFPLTVTSAQKNPTAFYLCASSTGDSGTQYFGPGTRLLVL.

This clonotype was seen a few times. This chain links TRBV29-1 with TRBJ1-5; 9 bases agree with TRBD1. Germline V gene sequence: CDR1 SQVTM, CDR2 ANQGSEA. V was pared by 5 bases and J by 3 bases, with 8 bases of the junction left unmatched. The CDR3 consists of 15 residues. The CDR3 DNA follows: TGCAGCGTTCGGACGGGACAGGGATTCAATCAGCCCCAGCATTTT. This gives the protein CSVRTGQGFNQPQHF.

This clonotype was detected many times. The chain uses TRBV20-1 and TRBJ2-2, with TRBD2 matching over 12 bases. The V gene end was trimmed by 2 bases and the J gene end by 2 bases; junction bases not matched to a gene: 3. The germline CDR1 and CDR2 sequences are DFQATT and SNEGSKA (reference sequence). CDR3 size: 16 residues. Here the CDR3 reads CSARPGLAGNTGELFF. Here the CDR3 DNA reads TGCAGTGCTAGACCTGGACTAGCGGGAAACACCGGGGAGCTGTTTTTT.

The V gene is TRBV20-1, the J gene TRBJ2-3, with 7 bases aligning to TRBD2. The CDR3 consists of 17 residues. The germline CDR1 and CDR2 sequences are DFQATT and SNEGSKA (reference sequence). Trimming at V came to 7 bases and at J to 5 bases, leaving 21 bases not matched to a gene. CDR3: CSVDARVTSVFRDTQYF. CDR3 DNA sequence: TGCAGTGTTGATGCTCGGGTAACTAGCGTGTTCAGAGATACGCAGTATTTT.

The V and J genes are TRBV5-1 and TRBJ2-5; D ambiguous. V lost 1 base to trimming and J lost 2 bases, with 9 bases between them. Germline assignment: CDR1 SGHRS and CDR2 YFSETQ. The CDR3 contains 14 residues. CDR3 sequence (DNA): TGCGCCAGCAGCTTGCGGAGCGTTCAAGAGACCCAGTACTTC. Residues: CASSLRSVQETQYF.

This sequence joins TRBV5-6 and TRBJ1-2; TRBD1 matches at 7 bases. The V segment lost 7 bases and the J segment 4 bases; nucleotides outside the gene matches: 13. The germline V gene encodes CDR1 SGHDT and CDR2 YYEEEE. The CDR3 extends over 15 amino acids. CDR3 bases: TGTGCCAGCGAATTAACAGGGGAGGCCATCTATGGCTACACCTTC. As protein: CASELTGEAIYGYTF. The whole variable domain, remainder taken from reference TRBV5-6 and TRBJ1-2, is DAGVTQSPTHLIKTRGQQVTLRCSPKSGHDTVSWYQQALGQGPQFIFQYYEEEERQRGNFPDRFSGHQFPNYSSELNVNALLLGDSALYLCASELTGEAIYGYTFGSGTRLTVV.

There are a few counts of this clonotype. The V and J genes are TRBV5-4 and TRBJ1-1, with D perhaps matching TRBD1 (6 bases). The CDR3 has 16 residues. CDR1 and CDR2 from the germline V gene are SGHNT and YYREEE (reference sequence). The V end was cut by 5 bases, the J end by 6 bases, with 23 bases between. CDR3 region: CASSSGGLSRGSEAFF. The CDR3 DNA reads TGTGCCAGCAGTTCGGGGGGATTGTCAAGGGGGTCTGAAGCTTTCTTT.

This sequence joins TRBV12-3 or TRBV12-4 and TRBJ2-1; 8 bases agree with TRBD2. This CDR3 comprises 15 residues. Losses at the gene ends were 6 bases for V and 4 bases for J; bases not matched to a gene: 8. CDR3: CASSPSSSGYNEQFF. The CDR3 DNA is TGTGCCAGCAGCCCTTCGTCTAGCGGGTACAATGAGCAGTTCTTC.

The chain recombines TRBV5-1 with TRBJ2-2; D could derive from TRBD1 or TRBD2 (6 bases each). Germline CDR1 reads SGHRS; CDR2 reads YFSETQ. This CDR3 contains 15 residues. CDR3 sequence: CVLKSGGANTGELFF. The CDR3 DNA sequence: TGCGTCCTTAAATCCGGGGGCGCAAACACCGGGGAGCTGTTTTTT.

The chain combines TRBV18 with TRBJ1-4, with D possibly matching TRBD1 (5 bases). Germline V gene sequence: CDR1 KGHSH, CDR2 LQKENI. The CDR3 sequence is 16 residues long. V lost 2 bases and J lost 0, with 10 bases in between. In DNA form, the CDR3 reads TGTGCCAGCTCACCAGCGGGGGGTGCAACTAATGAAAAACTGTTTTTT. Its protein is CASSPAGGATNEKLFF.

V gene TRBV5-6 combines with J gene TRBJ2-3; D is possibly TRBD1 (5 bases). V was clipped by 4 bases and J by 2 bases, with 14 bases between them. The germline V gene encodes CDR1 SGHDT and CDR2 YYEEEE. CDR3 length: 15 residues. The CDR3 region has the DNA TGTGCCAGCAGCCGACAGTTGGGGTTCACAGATACGCAGTATTTT. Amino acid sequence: CASSRQLGFTDTQYF. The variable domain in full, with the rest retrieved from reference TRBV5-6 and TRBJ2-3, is DAGVTQSPTHLIKTRGQQVTLRCSPKSGHDTVSWYQQALGQGPQFIFQYYEEEERQRGNFPDRFSGHQFPNYSSELNVNALLLGDSALYLCASSRQLGFTDTQYFGPGTRLTVL.

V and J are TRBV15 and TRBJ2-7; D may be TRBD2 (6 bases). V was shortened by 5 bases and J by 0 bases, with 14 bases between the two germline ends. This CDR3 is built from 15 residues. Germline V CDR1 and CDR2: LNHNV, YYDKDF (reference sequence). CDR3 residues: CATSPEGSGSYEQYF. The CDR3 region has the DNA TGTGCCACCAGCCCCGAGGGTAGCGGCTCCTACGAGCAGTACTTC.

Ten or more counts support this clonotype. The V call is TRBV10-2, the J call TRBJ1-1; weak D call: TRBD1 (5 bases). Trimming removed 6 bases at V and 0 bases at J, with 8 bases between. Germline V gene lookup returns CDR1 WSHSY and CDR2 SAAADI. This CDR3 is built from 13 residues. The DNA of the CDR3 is TGCGCCAGCAGGGACAATTTGAACACTGAAGCTTTCTTT. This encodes CASRDNLNTEAFF.

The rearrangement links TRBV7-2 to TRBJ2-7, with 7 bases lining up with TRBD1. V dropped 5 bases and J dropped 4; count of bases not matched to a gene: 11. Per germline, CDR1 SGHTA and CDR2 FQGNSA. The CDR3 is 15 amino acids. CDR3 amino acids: CASSPRQGRVYEQYF. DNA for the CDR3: TGTGCCAGCAGCCCTCGACAGGGTAGGGTATACGAGCAGTACTTC.

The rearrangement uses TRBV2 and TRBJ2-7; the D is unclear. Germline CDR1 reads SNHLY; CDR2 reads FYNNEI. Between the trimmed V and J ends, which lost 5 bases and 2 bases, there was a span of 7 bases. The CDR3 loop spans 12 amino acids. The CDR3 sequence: CASSTGTYEQYV. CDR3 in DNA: TGTGCCAGCAGTACCGGAACCTACGAGCAGTACGTC.

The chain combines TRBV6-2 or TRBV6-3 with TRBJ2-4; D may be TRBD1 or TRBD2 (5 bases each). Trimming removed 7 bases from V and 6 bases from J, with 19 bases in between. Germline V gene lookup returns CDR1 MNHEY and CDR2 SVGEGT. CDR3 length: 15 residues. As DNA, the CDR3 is TGTGCCAGCAAACGTGAAGAGGGGCGGGTAAACATTCAGTACTTC. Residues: CASKREEGRVNIQYF.

CDR3 loop: CASSPWGPPNEQFF. The DNA for the CDR3 is TGCGCCAGCAGCCCCTGGGGGCCACCCAATGAGCAGTTCTTC. This rearrangement joins TRBV4-3 to TRBJ2-1, with a tentative D call TRBD1 (6 bases). Trimming pared 4 bases from V and 6 bases from J, leaving 13 bases between. The CDR3 spans 14 residues. CDR1 LGHNA and CDR2 YSLEER come from the germline V gene.

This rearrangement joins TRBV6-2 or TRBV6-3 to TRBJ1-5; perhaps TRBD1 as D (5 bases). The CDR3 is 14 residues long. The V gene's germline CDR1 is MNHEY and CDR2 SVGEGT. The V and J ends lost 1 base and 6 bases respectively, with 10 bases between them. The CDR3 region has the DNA TGTGCCAGCAGTTACTATGAGGGGAGTCAGCCCCAGCATTTT. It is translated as CASSYYEGSQPQHF.

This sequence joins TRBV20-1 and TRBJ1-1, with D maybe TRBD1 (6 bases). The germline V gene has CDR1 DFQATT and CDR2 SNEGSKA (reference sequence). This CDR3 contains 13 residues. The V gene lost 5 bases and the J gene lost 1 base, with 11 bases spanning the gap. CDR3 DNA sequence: TGCAGTGCTGCGGGGGGGGCGAACACTGAAGCTTTCTTT. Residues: CSAAGGANTEAFF.

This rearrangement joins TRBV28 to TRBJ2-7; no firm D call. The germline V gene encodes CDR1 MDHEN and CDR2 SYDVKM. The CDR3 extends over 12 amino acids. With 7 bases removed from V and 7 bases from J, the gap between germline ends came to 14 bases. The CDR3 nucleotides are TGTGCCAGCACCGGGCCTGCCGGAGAGCAGTACTTC. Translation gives CASTGPAGEQYF. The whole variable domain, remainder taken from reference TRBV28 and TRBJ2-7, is DVKVTQSSRYLVKRTGEKVFLECVQDMDHENMFWYRQDPGLGLRLIYFSYDVKMKEKGDIPEGYSVSREKKERFSLILESASTNQTSMYLCASTGPAGEQYFGPGTRLTVT.